Below are 9 T cell receptor beta chains sequenced from a single sample in a study of T cells in women clearing cervical HPV infection. Clones were read by immunoSEQ multiplex PCR, and TCRdb kept only the in-frame ones, dropping some. This table lists fewer than 50,000 clones. Sequenced input: blood buffy coat. These receptors were obtained from a woman aged 18-69 years with a cervical HPV16 infection that either progressed to CIN3+ or cleared (not recorded which).

Concerning this clone: From the germline J gene comes the end of the CDR3, since the read stops 3 residues before it. The chain uses TRBV10-3 and TRBJ2-5; TRBD1 is a possible D gene (6 bases). V was shortened by 0 bases and J by 2 bases, with 16 bases between the two germline ends. The CDR3 runs to 17 residues. Germline CDR1 is ENHRY and CDR2 is SYGVKD. This CDR3 reads CAISESNSGRGQETQYF. CDR3 bases read: TGTGCCATCAGTGAGTCGAATAGTGGTAGGGGGCAAGAGACC.

As for this clone: The CDR3 goes on 3 residues after the read ends, and that part is filled in from the germline J gene. The rearrangement joins TRBV29-1 to TRBJ2-5, with 9 bases aligning to TRBD1. CDR1 and CDR2 (germline): SQVTM, ANQGSEA. The V segment lost 5 bases and the J segment 0 bases; nucleotides outside the gene matches: 10. CDR3 length: 16 amino acids. The CDR3 spells CSVTEKGTGYQETQYF. The part of the CDR3 DNA that was read is TGCAGCGTTACGGAAAAGGGGACAGGGTACCAAGAGACC.

Points on this clone: With the read ending 3 residues before the CDR3 end, the germline J gene is used to fill in that end. The V call is TRBV18, the J call TRBJ1-1; the D gene is possibly TRBD1 (5 bases). The CDR3 totals 14 residues. CDR1 and CDR2 (germline): KGHSH, LQKENI. V was pared by 3 bases and J by 1 base, with 9 bases between. CDR3 amino acids: CASSPNQGNTEAFF. The DNA read from the CDR3 is TGTGCCAGCTCACCCAACCAGGGGAACACTGAA. The whole variable domain, remainder taken from reference TRBV18 and TRBJ1-1, is NAGVMQNPRHLVRRRGQEARLRCSPMKGHSHVYWYRQLPEEGLKFMVYLQKENIIDESGMPKERFSAEFPKEGPSILRIQQVVRGDSAAYFCASSPNQGNTEAFFGQGTRLTVV.

As regards this clone: Read data end 3 residues before the CDR3 end; the end is taken from the germline J gene. The chain joins TRBV5-1 to TRBJ2-5; D uncertain. Germline V gene sequence: CDR1 SGHRS, CDR2 YFSETQ. The CDR3 extends over 12 amino acids. Deletions cut 6 bases from V and 4 bases from J, with 10 bases between. The sequenced CDR3 bases are TGCGCCAGCAACGAGCCCGGAGAGACC. Its protein product is CASNEPGET. The full CDR3 is CASNEPGETQYF. Full variable domain (rest looked up from reference TRBV5-1 and TRBJ2-5): KAGVTQTPRYLIKTRGQQVTLSCSPISGHRSVSWYQQTPGQGLQFLFEYFSETQRNKGNFPGRFSGRQFSNSRSEMNVSTLELGDSALYLCASNEPGETQYFGPGTRLLVL.

To note about this clone: The read comes to an end 3 residues before the CDR3 does, leaving the germline J gene to fill in the end. The V and J genes are TRBV7-9 and TRBJ2-7; either TRBD1 or TRBD2 may supply D (5 bases each). Per the germline V gene, CDR1 is SEHNR and CDR2 is FQNEAQ (reference sequence). V lost 3 bases and J lost 4, with 10 bases in between. This CDR3 is built from 13 residues. CDR3 sequence reads: CASSFRGEYEQYF. Incomplete CDR3 DNA: TGTGCCAGCAGCTTTCGAGGGGAGTACGAG.

A remark on this clone: The CDR3 end falls 3 residues outside the read, so it is completed with the germline J gene. The V call is TRBV2, the J call TRBJ1-1, with D tentatively TRBD1 (6 bases). CDR1 and CDR2 (germline): SNHLY, FYNNEI. V was trimmed by 6 bases and J by 4 bases, leaving 12 bases between them. The CDR3 covers 13 residues. The CDR3 loop is CASRAGVGTEAFF. CDR3 DNA (partial): TGTGCCAGCAGAGCAGGGGTGGGCACTGAA.

With regard to this clone: The sequenced fragment ends 3 residues before the CDR3 boundary, so the rest is inferred from the germline J gene. The chain couples TRBV20-1 to TRBJ2-1; TRBD1 is a possible D gene (6 bases). The CDR3 covers 15 residues. CDR1 and CDR2 from the germline V gene are DFQATT and SNEGSKA (reference sequence). V was pared by 6 bases and J by 7 bases, with 22 bases between. This CDR3 reads CSAPLPNRVGNEQFF. The CDR3 DNA, read in part, is TGCAGTGCCCCTCTCCCAAACAGGGTGGGTAATGAG.

Notes on this clone: The sequenced fragment ends 3 residues before the CDR3 boundary, so the rest is inferred from the germline J gene. The chain links TRBV2 to TRBJ2-3, with TRBD2 identical over 9 bases. The CDR3 loop spans 17 amino acids. Germline CDR1 is SNHLY and CDR2 is FYNNEI. With V trimmed by 2 bases and J by 2 bases, 8 bases remained unmatched. CDR3 in amino acids: CASSEYPSGVLTDTQYF. CDR3 DNA (partial): TGTGCCAGCAGTGAATATCCTAGCGGGGTTCTCACAGATACG.

About this clone itself: The CDR3 end falls 3 residues outside the read, so it is completed with the germline J gene. The chain uses TRBV25-1 and TRBJ2-3; D remains ambiguous. The CDR3 extends over 15 amino acids. In germline, CDR1 is MGHDK, CDR2 SYGVNS. The CDR3 DNA, read in part, is TGTGCCAGCAGTGAATCAAGCCGTGAATCCTACGCG. Protein sequence: CASSESSRESYA. The complete CDR3 protein is CASSESSRESYAQYF.